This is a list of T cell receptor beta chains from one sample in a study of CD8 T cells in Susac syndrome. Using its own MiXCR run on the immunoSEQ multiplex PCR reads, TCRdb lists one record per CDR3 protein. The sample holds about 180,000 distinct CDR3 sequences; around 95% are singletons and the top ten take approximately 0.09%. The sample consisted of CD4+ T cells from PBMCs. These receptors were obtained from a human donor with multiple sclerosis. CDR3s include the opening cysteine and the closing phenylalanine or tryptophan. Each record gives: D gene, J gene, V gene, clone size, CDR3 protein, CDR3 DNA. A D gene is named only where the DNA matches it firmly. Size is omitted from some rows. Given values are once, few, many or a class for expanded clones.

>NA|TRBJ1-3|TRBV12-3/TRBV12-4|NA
CASRNSPGRSSGNTIYF
TGTGCCAGCAGAAACTCCCCGGGACGCAGCTCTGGAAACACCATATATTTT
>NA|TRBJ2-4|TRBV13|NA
CASRVGSGIQYF
TGTGCCAGCAGAGTGGGCAGCGGCATTCAGTACTTC
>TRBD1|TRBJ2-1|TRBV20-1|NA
CSAPRTGGSDEQFF
TGCAGTGCCCCGAGGACAGGGGGTAGCGATGAGCAGTTCTTC
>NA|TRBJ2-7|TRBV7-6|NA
CASSTREGPFPYEQYF
TGTGCCAGCAGCACTCGAGAGGGCCCGTTCCCCTACGAGCAGTACTTC
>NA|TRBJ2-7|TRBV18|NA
CASSPGGNEQYF
TGTGCCAGCTCACCGGGAGGAAACGAGCAGTACTTC
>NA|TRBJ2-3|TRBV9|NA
CASSVSATGNQPQYF
TGTGCCAGCAGCGTAAGCGCCACTGGTAATCAGCCCCAGTATTTT
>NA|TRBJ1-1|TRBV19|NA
CASSILTEAFF
TGTGCCAGTAGTATTCTTACTGAAGCTTTCTTT
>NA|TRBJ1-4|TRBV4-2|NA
CASSGPIGGRANEKLFF
TGTGCCAGCAGCGGGCCGATCGGAGGGAGGGCTAATGAAAAACTGTTTTTT
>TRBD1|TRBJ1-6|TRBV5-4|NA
CASSSGQGVGPLHF
TGTGCCAGCAGCTCCGGACAGGGAGTAGGTCCCCTCCACTTT
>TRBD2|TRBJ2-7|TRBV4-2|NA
CASSQGGGGAYEQYF
TGTGCCAGCAGCCAAGGGGGCGGGGGGGCCTACGAGCAGTACTTC
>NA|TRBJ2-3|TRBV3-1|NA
CASSRRAVTDTQYF
TGTGCCAGCAGCCGTCGAGCGGTCACAGATACGCAGTATTTT
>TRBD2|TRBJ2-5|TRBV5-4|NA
CASSDGGGPGETQYF
TGTGCCAGCAGCGACGGCGGGGGGCCGGGAGAGACCCAGTACTTC
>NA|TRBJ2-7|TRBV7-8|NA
CASSQAGGYYEQYF
TGTGCCAGCAGCCAAGCCGGGGGTTACTACGAGCAGTACTTC
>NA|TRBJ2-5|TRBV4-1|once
CASSQDPTTATQYF
TGCGCCAGCAGCCAAGATCCTACCACCGCGACCCAGTACTTC
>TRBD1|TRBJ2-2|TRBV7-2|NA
CASSLGAGGTGELFF
TGTGCCAGCAGCTTAGGGGCAGGGGGCACCGGGGAGCTGTTTTTT
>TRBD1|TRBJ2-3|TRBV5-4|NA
CASSNRGNTQYF
TGTGCCAGCAGTAACAGGGGAAATACGCAGTATTTT
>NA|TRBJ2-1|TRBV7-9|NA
CASSLPPDRNEQFF
TGTGCCAGCAGCTTACCGCCAGACAGAAATGAACAGTTCTTC
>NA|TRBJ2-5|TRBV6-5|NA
CASSLVAGRQETQYF
TGTGCCAGCAGTTTGGTTGCGGGGCGCCAAGAGACCCAGTACTTC
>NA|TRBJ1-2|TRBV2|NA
CASSEVEWTNYGYTF
TGTGCCAGCAGTGAAGTGGAGTGGACTAACTATGGCTACACCTTC
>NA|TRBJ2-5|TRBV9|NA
CASSVGGSGAYQETQYF
TGTGCCAGCAGCGTAGGAGGGAGCGGAGCGTACCAAGAGACCCAGTACTTC
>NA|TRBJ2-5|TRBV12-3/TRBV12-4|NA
CASSPYGYIETQYF
TGTGCCAGCAGTCCCTACGGCTATATAGAGACCCAGTACTTC
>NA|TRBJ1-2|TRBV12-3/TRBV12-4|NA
CASSPPGRGAGYTF
TGTGCCAGCAGCCCACCTGGACGTGGAGCTGGCTACACCTTC
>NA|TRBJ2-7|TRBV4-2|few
CASSQGYSDEQYF
TGTGCCAGCAGCCAAGGTTACTCTGACGAGCAGTACTTC
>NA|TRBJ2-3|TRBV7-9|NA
CASPPPGTMYF
TGTGCCAGCCCCCCTCCAGGGACAATGTATTTT
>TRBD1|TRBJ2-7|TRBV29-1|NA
CSVDGQGFYEQYF
TGCAGCGTTGATGGACAGGGCTTCTACGAGCAGTACTTC
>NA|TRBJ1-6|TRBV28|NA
CASSPPSGSPLHF
TGTGCCAGCAGCCCCCCCTCGGGGTCACCCCTCCACTTT
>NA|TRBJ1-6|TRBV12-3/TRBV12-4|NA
CASSLSGTYNSPLHF
TGTGCCAGCAGTTTAAGTGGGACTTATAATTCACCCCTCCACTTT
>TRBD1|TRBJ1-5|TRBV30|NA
CAWSVGQGTQPQHF
TGTGCCTGGAGTGTGGGACAGGGTACTCAGCCCCAGCATTTT
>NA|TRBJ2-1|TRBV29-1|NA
CSVPIGGNEQFF
TGCAGCGTTCCCATAGGGGGGAATGAGCAGTTCTTC
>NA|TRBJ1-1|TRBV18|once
CASSRTGGSTTEAFF
TGTGCCAGCTCGCGGACGGGGGGATCTACGACTGAAGCTTTCTTT
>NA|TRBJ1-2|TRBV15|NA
CATSRGGGGALTF
TGTGCCACCAGCAGAGGAGGTGGAGGGGCGCTCACCTTC
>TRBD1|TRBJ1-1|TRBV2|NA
CASSDRGLGTEAFF
TGTGCCAGCAGTGACAGGGGGCTCGGCACTGAAGCTTTCTTT
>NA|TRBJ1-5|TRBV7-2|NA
CAVQDPHQPQHF
TGTGCTGTACAGGACCCTCATCAGCCCCAGCATTTT
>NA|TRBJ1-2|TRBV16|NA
CASIRDRSNYGYTF
TGTGCCAGCATCAGAGACAGGAGCAACTATGGCTACACCTTC
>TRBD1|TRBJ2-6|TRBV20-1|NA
CSAPQTGGSPRSPSGANVLTF
TGCAGTGCCCCACAGACAGGGGGATCGCCTAGATCCCCAAGTGGGGCCAACGTCCTGACTTTC